One and the same sample provided the 10 T cell receptor beta chains below, sequenced in a study of regulatory T cells in long-lasting Graves disease. Arm-PCR of CDR3 regions with iRepertoire HTBI primers generated TCR beta libraries. TCRdb processed the multiplex PCR reads anew with MiXCR; each CDR3 protein has one entry. This table holds 300,000 to 400,000 distinct CDR3 sequences, around a fifth found once. This sample's time point: persistent/refractory GD, antithyroid drugs over 5 years with positive TRAb. The TCR library was made from RNA extracted from PBMCs. Sequencing used peripheral blood mononuclear cells (PBMCs), obtained when the disease was refractory, from a patient treated with antithyroid drugs. The receptors stem from a female donor with Graves disease.

V and J are TRBV5-1 and TRBJ1-2, with D possibly TRBD1 on 6 matching bases. V lost 7 bases and J lost 4, with 29 bases in between. Germline CDR1 and CDR2: SGHRS and YFSETQ. The CDR3 length is 18 residues. The CDR3 DNA reads TGCGCCAGCCGGACCCAAACCTCAGGGGATACCCTAGTCTATGGCTACACCTTC. Protein sequence: CASRTQTSGDTLVYGYTF.

This clonotype was counted many times. V is TRBV27 and J is TRBJ2-7; D unclear. The CDR3 runs 12 residues. Per the germline V gene, CDR1 is MNHEY and CDR2 is SMNVEV (reference sequence). V was trimmed by 6 bases and J by 6 bases, leaving 12 bases between them. The CDR3 loop is CASSPSWGEQYF. CDR3 nucleotides: TGTGCCAGCAGCCCCTCGTGGGGCGAGCAGTACTTC.

This clonotype came up once. The chain employs TRBV19 and TRBJ2-2, with D perhaps TRBD1 (6 bases). CDR3 length equals 13 residues. Looked up from germline, CDR1 is LNHDA and CDR2 is SQIVND (reference sequence). V lost 5 bases to trimming and J lost 6 bases, with 10 bases between them. Here the CDR3 DNA reads TGTGCCAGTAGTGCAGGGGTCGCCGGGGAGCTGTTTTTT. It yields the protein CASSAGVAGELFF.

This clonotype appeared many times. The V and J genes are TRBV11-1 and TRBJ2-2; TRBD1 agrees at 9 bases. The V and J ends lost 5 bases and 4 bases, in that order; junction bases with no gene match: 8. Germline CDR1 SGHAT, CDR2 FQDESV (reference sequence). The CDR3 is 16 residues long. The CDR3 region is CASSPWGQGFTGELFF. Written as DNA, the CDR3 is TGTGCCAGCAGCCCGTGGGGACAGGGATTCACCGGGGAGCTGTTTTTT.

Many counts were recorded for this clonotype. The rearrangement links TRBV14 to TRBJ1-2, with 7 bases aligning to TRBD1. From germline, CDR1 is SGHDN and CDR2 FVKESK. The CDR3 has 13 residues. J was trimmed by 2 bases and V by 3 bases; bases with no gene match: 0. CDR3 protein: CASSQGQNYGYTF. For the CDR3, the DNA is TGTGCCAGCAGCCAGGGACAGAACTATGGCTACACCTTC.

The table lists this clonotype with a few counts. The chain has TRBV5-1 and TRBJ1-1; D is ambiguous. Per the germline V gene, CDR1 is SGHRS and CDR2 is YFSETQ. CDR3 length: 14 amino acids. V dropped 3 bases and J dropped 1 base, with 10 bases sitting between them. CDR3 DNA: TGCGCCAGCAGCTCAGGCCGTTGGAACACTGAAGCTTTCTTT. Amino acids: CASSSGRWNTEAFF. Looking up the rest from reference TRBV5-1 and TRBJ1-1 gives the full variable domain: KAGVTQTPRYLIKTRGQQVTLSCSPISGHRSVSWYQQTPGQGLQFLFEYFSETQRNKGNFPGRFSGRQFSNSRSEMNVSTLELGDSALYLCASSSGRWNTEAFFGQGTRLTVV.

Ten or more counts support this clonotype. The CDR3 sequence: CSVAPSLAGVSAYEQYF. The CDR3 region has the DNA TGCAGCGTCGCCCCGTCGCTAGCGGGAGTTTCCGCCTACGAGCAGTACTTC. The rearrangement links TRBV29-1 to TRBJ2-7; 10 bases line up with TRBD2. The CDR3 totals 17 residues. J gave up 2 bases and V 6 bases, and 16 bases lay outside the gene matches. The germline gives CDR1 SQVTM, CDR2 ANQGSEA.

The chain recombines TRBV5-1 with TRBJ2-1; TRBD2 aligns across 9 bases. Germline lookup yields CDR1 SGHRS and CDR2 YFSETQ. Unmatched junction bases numbered 0, after V lost 2 bases and J lost 0 bases. The CDR3 is 15 amino acids. The CDR3 reads CASSFSGSSYNEQFF. CDR3 DNA sequence: TGCGCCAGCAGCTTTAGCGGGAGCTCCTACAATGAGCAGTTCTTC.

This clonotype was seen ten or more times. The J gene is TRBJ1-5, the V gene TRBV28; the D is unclear. Germline CDR1 and CDR2: MDHEN and SYDVKM. Deletions cut 3 bases from V and 7 bases from J, with 7 bases between. CDR3 length: 12 residues. The CDR3 DNA reads TGTGCCAGCAGTTTGCCCGGACAGCCCCAGCATTTT. The encoded protein is CASSLPGQPQHF.

The V call is TRBV7-3, the J call TRBJ1-1; D ambiguous. Germline V lookup: CDR1 SGHTA, CDR2 FQGTGA. Between the trimmed V and J ends, which lost 1 base and 1 base, there was a span of 10 bases. The CDR3 contains 15 residues. The CDR3 DNA is TGTGCCAGCAGCTTAATGGCCGGAGAGAACACTGAAGCTTTCTTT. Encoded protein: CASSLMAGENTEAFF.